Presented here are 20 T cell receptor beta chains from one specimen sequenced in a study of blood T cell repertoires in COVID-19. Some clones are missing from TCRdb's copy, which holds only in-frame ones; the method was immunoSEQ multiplex PCR. In the table there are 200,000 to 250,000 clones, around 80% of which are singletons. The sequenced material came from peripheral blood. These receptors originate from a woman between 65 and 79 years old with acute or convalescent COVID-19.

The sample holds a few counts of this clone. The DNA for the CDR3 is TGTGCCAGCAGTTTATGGACAGGGGGCTTTAATCAGCCCCAGCATTTT. This gives the protein CASSLWTGGFNQPQHF. This chain uses TRBV28 with TRBJ1-5; 10 nucleotides agree with TRBD1. This CDR3 is 16 amino acids long. With V trimmed by 0 bases and J by 4 bases, 3 bases remained unmatched. Per germline, CDR1 MDHEN and CDR2 SYDVKM.

This clone showed up just a few times. The chain carries TRBV2 and TRBJ1-4; 8 bases fit TRBD1. J was trimmed by 8 bases and V by 6 bases; bases with no gene match: 5. CDR1 is SNHLY, CDR2 FYNNEI, per germline. The CDR3 covers 13 residues. The CDR3 DNA sequence: TGTGCCAGCAGCGGCGGGACAGGAGAAAAACTGTTTTTT. Translated, it gives CASSGGTGEKLFF.

In this sample, this clone turned up once. This chain connects TRBV29-1 to TRBJ1-3, with 9 bases matching TRBD1. J lost 3 bases, V lost 4 bases, and 1 base had no gene match. The CDR3 contains 13 residues. The V gene's germline CDR1 is SQVTM and CDR2 ANQGSEA. CDR3 residues: CSVVTGGGNTIYF. CDR3 nucleotide sequence: TGCAGCGTTGTGACAGGGGGTGGAAACACCATATATTTT.

V is TRBV5-6 and J is TRBJ2-2; 10 bases map to TRBD2. V gave up 2 bases and J gave up 2 bases; unmatched junction bases: 3. The CDR3 spans 16 residues. Per the germline V gene, CDR1 is SGHDT and CDR2 is YYEEEE. CDR3 loop: CASSLGLAENTGELFF. CDR3 nucleotide sequence: TGTGCCAGCAGCTTAGGACTAGCGGAAAACACCGGGGAGCTGTTTTTT.

This clone was picked up one time. The chain has TRBV4-1 and TRBJ2-7; 10 bases map to TRBD2. The germline CDR1 and CDR2 sequences are MGHRA and YSYEKL. The CDR3 loop spans 17 amino acids. The ends lost 4 bases at V and 2 bases at J; junction bases unmatched: 11. CDR3: CASSREGGTSAAYEQYF. The CDR3 nucleotides are TGCGCCAGCAGCCGGGAAGGGGGGACTAGCGCCGCCTACGAGCAGTACTTC.

This chain joins TRBV18 and TRBJ1-1, with 9 bases identical to TRBD1. The junction had 3 bases not matched to a gene; V was cut back by 6 bases and J by 1 base. The CDR3 runs 14 residues. Germline CDR1 is KGHSH and CDR2 is LQKENI. CDR3 amino acids: CASSQTGGNTEAFF. CDR3 nucleotides: TGTGCCAGCTCTCAGACAGGGGGGAACACTGAAGCTTTCTTT.

V and J are TRBV27 and TRBJ1-1, with a tentative D call TRBD1 (5 bases). The germline gives CDR1 MNHEY, CDR2 SMNVEV (reference sequence). With 3 bases removed from V and 4 bases from J, the gap between germline ends came to 21 bases. This CDR3 has 17 amino acids. The CDR3 DNA reads as TGTGCCAGCAGTTTGTTCCAGGAACCCTCAAGGGGCACTGAAGCTTTCTTT. Amino acids: CASSLFQEPSRGTEAFF.

CDR3 DNA sequence: TGTGCCTGGAGTCTCGGACTAGCGGGAGTAAATGAGCAGTTCTTC. Residues: CAWSLGLAGVNEQFF. The chain employs TRBV30 and TRBJ2-1; 13 bases fit TRBD2. Looked up from germline, CDR1 is GTSNPN and CDR2 is SVGIG (reference sequence). V dropped 2 bases and J dropped 7; count of bases not matched to a gene: 5. The CDR3 is 15 amino acids.

This clone was picked up one time. V and J are TRBV3-1 (or the pseudogene TRBV3-2) and TRBJ2-3, with D unresolved. This CDR3 region has 14 residues. The germline V and J ends were trimmed by 1 base and 0 bases, with 5 bases remaining between them. CDR1 is LGHDT and CDR2 is YNNKEL in the germline V gene (reference sequence). The CDR3 is CASSQGPSTDTQYF. In DNA form, the CDR3 reads TGTGCCAGCAGCCAAGGGCCGAGCACAGATACGCAGTATTTT.

J is TRBJ1-4 and V is TRBV6-1; 8 nucleotides agree with TRBD1. V lost 4 bases, J lost 4 bases, and 8 bases stayed unmatched. This CDR3 has 16 residues. From germline, CDR1 is MNHNS and CDR2 SASEGT. CDR3 region: CASSVNPRGLNEKLFF. Here the CDR3 DNA reads TGTGCCAGCAGTGTCAACCCCAGGGGGCTTAATGAAAAACTGTTTTTT.

The rearrangement uses TRBV7-9 and TRBJ2-1, with no clear D. Trimming stripped 1 base from V and 0 bases from J, with 10 bases between. CDR3 length: 16 amino acids. Germline CDR1 SEHNR, CDR2 FQNEAQ (reference sequence). CDR3 in amino acids: CASSLGWRSSYNEQFF. CDR3 sequence (DNA): TGTGCCAGCAGCTTAGGGTGGAGAAGCTCCTACAATGAGCAGTTCTTC.

This sequence joins TRBV10-3 and TRBJ1-5; a weak D match, TRBD1 (6 bases). V was cut by 6 bases and J by 5 bases, with 11 bases left in between. Germline V gene lookup returns CDR1 ENHRY and CDR2 SYGVKD. CDR3 length equals 13 residues. CDR3 bases: TGTGCCATCAGCCTCCACAGGGATCAGCCCCAGCATTTT. It is translated as CAISLHRDQPQHF.

This sequence joins TRBV28 and TRBJ2-7; 8 bases are a match to TRBD2. The CDR3 runs 13 residues. Unmatched junction bases numbered 5, after V lost 8 bases and J lost 2 bases. Germline assignment: CDR1 MDHEN and CDR2 SYDVKM. The CDR3 region is CASETSGTYEQYF. CDR3 nucleotides: TGTGCCAGCGAAACTAGCGGAACCTACGAGCAGTACTTC.

V is TRBV11-3 and J is TRBJ2-1; 8 bases are shared with TRBD2. The germline CDR1 and CDR2 sequences are SGHNT and YENEEA. The trim removed 5 bases at V and 4 bases at J, leaving 4 bases unmatched. The CDR3 has 14 amino acids. The CDR3 coding sequence is TGTGCCAGCAGCCTGGGACTAGATTACAATGAGCAGTTCTTC. Protein sequence: CASSLGLDYNEQFF.

V is TRBV5-6 and J is TRBJ1-6; 7 bases are a match to TRBD1. V was pared by 4 bases and J by 1 base, with 5 bases of the junction left unmatched. Per germline, CDR1 SGHDT and CDR2 YYEEEE. The CDR3 totals 16 residues. The CDR3 sequence is CASSLEQGSYNSPLHF. The CDR3 DNA follows: TGTGCCAGCAGCCTAGAACAGGGGTCCTATAATTCACCCCTCCACTTT.

CDR3 DNA: TGCAGCGTTGAGTTAGGGGAAGAGACCCAGTACTTC. Residues: CSVELGEETQYF. The V call is TRBV29-1, the J call TRBJ2-5; tentatively, D is TRBD1 (5 bases). Germline CDR1 reads SQVTM; CDR2 reads ANQGSEA. Trimming left V 3 bases short and J 3 bases short, with 8 bases between. The CDR3 runs to 12 residues.

The CDR3 bases are TGTGCCAGCAGCCAAGATGTGACAGGGGGTAACTATGGCTACACCTTC. This encodes CASSQDVTGGNYGYTF. The rearrangement links TRBV3-1 (or the pseudogene TRBV3-2) to TRBJ1-2, with 9 positions matching TRBD1. The CDR3 runs to 16 residues. The J segment lost 1 base and the V segment lost 0 bases, leaving 3 bases of the junction unmatched. The germline gives CDR1 LGHDT, CDR2 YNNKEL (reference sequence).

The chain links TRBV2 to TRBJ2-3, with TRBD2 identical over 10 bases. V shed 7 bases and J 4 bases; nucleotides not matched to a gene: 8. The CDR3 covers 15 residues. Germline V gene data show CDR1 as SNHLY and CDR2 as FYNNEI. The CDR3 DNA reads as TGTGCCAGCATCAGCCTAGCGGGAGAAGCAGATACGCAGTATTTT. Amino acid sequence: CASISLAGEADTQYF.

The chain carries TRBV7-9 and TRBJ1-6; D uncertain. Trimming removed 1 base at V and 7 bases at J, with 11 bases between. The CDR3 is made up of 15 amino acids. Germline loops: CDR1 SEHNR, CDR2 FQNEAQ (reference sequence). The CDR3 loop is CASSLVLDSNSPLHF. CDR3 nucleotides: TGTGCCAGCAGCTTAGTTTTGGACTCAAATTCACCCCTCCACTTT.

The table lists this clone with a count of one. The chain uses TRBV7-8 and TRBJ1-1; 12 positions match TRBD1. The germline gives CDR1 SGHVS, CDR2 FQNEAQ. V shed 1 base, J shed 0 bases, and the junction held 6 bases outside the gene matches. This CDR3 is built from 18 residues. CDR3 protein: CASSLVGQGAGVNTEAFF. The CDR3 DNA reads as TGTGCCAGCAGCTTAGTGGGACAGGGGGCGGGAGTGAACACTGAAGCTTTCTTT. The full variable domain, its missing parts supplied by reference TRBV7-8 and TRBJ1-1, is GAGVSQSPRYKVAKRGQDVALRCDPISGHVSLFWYQQALGQGPEFLTYFQNEAQLDKSGLPSDRFFAERPEGSVSTLKIQRTQQEDSAVYLCASSLVGQGAGVNTEAFFGQGTRLTVV.